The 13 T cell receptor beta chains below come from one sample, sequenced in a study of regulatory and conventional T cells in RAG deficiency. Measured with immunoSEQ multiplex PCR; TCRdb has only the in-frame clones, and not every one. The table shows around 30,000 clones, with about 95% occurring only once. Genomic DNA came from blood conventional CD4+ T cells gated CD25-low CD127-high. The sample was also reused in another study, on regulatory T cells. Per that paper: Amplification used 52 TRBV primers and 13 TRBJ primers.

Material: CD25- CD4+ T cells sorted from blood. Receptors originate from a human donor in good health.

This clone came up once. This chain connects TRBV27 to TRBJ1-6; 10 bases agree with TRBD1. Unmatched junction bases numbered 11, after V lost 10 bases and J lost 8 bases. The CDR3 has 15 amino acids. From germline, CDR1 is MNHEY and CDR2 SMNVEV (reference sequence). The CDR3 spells CATRDRGKVDSPLHF. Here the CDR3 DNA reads TGTGCCACCCGGGACAGGGGAAAGGTGGATTCACCCCTCCACTTT.

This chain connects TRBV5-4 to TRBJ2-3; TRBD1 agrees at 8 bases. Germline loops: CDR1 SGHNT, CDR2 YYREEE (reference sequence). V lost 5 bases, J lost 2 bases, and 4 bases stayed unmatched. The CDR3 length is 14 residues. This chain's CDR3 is CASRRTGITDTQYF. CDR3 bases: TGTGCCAGCAGGAGGACAGGGATCACAGATACGCAGTATTTT.

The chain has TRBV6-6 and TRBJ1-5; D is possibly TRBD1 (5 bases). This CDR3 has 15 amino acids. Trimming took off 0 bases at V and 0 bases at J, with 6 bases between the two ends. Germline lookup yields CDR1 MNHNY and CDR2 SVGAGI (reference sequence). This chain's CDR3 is CASSYSTASNQPQHF. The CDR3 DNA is TGTGCCAGCAGTTACTCGACAGCTAGCAATCAGCCCCAGCATTTT.

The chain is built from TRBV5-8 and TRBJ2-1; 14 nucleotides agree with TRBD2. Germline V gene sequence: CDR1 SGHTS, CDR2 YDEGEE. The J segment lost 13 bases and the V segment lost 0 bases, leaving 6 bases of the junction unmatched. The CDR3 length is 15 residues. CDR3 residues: CASSLAGTSGGPQFF. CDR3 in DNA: TGTGCCAGCAGCTTGGCCGGGACTAGCGGGGGCCCCCAGTTCTTC.

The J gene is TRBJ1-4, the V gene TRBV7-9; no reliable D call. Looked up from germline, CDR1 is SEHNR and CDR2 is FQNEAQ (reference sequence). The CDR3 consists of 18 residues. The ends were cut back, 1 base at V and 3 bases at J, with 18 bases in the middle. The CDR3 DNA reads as TGTGCCAGCAGCTTAGGGACTTATGGGCAGAAGGCTAATGAAAAACTGTTTTTT. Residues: CASSLGTYGQKANEKLFF.

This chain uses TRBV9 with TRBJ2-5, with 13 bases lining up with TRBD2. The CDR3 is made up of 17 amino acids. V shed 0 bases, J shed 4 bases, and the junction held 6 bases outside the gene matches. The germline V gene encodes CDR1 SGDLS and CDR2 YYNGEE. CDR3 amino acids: CASSVGLAGGRGETQYF. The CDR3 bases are TGTGCCAGCAGCGTAGGACTAGCGGGGGGCCGGGGAGAGACCCAGTACTTC.

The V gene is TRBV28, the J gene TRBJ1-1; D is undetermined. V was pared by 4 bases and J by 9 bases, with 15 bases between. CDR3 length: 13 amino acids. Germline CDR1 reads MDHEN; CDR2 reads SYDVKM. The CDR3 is CASSSDKNRKAFF. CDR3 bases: TGTGCCAGCAGTTCCGACAAGAATAGAAAAGCTTTCTTT.

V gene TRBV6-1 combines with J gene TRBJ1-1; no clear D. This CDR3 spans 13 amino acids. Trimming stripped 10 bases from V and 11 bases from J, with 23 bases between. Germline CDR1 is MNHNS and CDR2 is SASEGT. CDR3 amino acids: CATTSSGDGFAFF. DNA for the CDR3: TGTGCCACCACATCGAGCGGTGACGGGTTTGCTTTCTTT.

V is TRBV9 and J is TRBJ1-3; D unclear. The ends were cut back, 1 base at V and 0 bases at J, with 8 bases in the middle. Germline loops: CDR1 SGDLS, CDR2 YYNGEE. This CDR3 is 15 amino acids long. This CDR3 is CASSVWRFSGNTIYF. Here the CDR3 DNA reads TGTGCCAGCAGCGTATGGAGGTTCTCTGGAAACACCATATATTTT.

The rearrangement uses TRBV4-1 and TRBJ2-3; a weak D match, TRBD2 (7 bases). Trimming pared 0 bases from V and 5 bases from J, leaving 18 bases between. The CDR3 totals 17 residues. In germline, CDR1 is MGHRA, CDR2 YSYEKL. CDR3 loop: CASSQDPGGGGKDTQYF. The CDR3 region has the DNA TGCGCCAGCAGCCAAGATCCCGGAGGGGGGGGGAAAGATACGCAGTATTTT.

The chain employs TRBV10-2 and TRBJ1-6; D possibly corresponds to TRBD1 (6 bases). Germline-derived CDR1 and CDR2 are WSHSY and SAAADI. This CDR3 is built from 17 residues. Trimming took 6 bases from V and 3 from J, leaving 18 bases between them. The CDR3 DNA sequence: TGCGCCAGCAGGAAGGGCAGGGGCCAACTCTATAATTCACCCCTCCACTTT. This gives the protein CASRKGRGQLYNSPLHF.

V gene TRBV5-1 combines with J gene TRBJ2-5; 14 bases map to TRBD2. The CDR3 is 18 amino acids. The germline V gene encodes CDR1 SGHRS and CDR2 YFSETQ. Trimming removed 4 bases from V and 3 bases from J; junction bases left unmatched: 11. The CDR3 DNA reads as TGCGCCAGCAGCCCACCGGGACTAGCGGGGGCGGGGGAAGAGACCCAGTACTTC. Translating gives CASSPPGLAGAGEETQYF. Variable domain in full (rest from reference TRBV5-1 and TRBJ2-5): KAGVTQTPRYLIKTRGQQVTLSCSPISGHRSVSWYQQTPGQGLQFLFEYFSETQRNKGNFPGRFSGRQFSNSRSEMNVSTLELGDSALYLCASSPPGLAGAGEETQYFGPGTRLLVL.

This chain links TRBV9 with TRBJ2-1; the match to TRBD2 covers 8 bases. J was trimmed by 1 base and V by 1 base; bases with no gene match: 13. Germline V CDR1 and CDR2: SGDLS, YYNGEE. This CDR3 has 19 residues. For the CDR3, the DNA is TGTGCCAGCAGCGTATTCTCTAGCGGGTTGGAGGGGTCCTACAATGAGCAGTTCTTC. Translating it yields CASSVFSSGLEGSYNEQFF.